The 24 T cell receptor beta chains presented below share a single source sample, sequenced in a study of T cells in Graves' hyperthyroidism and ophthalmopathy. Amplified regions were TCR beta CDR3 sequences from RNA transcripts. The HTBI primer set served for first-round RT-PCR of the TCR CDR3. TCRdb re-derived calls from the multiplex PCR reads in MiXCR, one entry per CDR3 protein. The repertoire holds about 500,000 distinct CDR3 sequences, with over 35% as singletons. The sequenced material came from peripheral blood or thyroid tissue (not recorded which). All receptors come from an adult woman with Graves' disease, either hyperthyroidism or ophthalmopathy (not recorded which).

The chain is built from TRBV5-5 and TRBJ1-1; TRBD1 is a possible D gene (5 bases). The CDR3 has 15 residues. Trimming removed 4 bases at V and 0 bases at J, with 13 bases between. Germline CDR1 SGHKS, CDR2 YYEKEE (reference sequence). The DNA of the CDR3 is TGTGCCAGCAGCGATTGGTACAGGATGAACACTGAAGCTTTCTTT. Protein product: CASSDWYRMNTEAFF.

This clonotype was counted ten times or more. The chain uses TRBV7-9 and TRBJ1-1, with 9 bases aligning to TRBD1. J lost 7 bases, V lost 1 base, and 7 bases had no gene match. Per the germline V gene, CDR1 is SEHNR and CDR2 is FQNEAQ (reference sequence). There are 15 residues in the CDR3. The CDR3 here is CASSLGMRTGVEAFF. Here the CDR3 DNA reads TGTGCCAGCAGCTTAGGGATGCGGACAGGGGTTGAAGCTTTCTTT.

The table lists this clonotype with many counts. V usage is TRBV9 and J usage is TRBJ1-1, with D hard to call. CDR1 SGDLS and CDR2 YYNGEE come from the germline V gene. Between the trimmed V and J ends, which lost 0 bases and 4 bases, there was a span of 13 bases. This CDR3 has 15 residues. The CDR3 bases are TGTGCCAGCAGCGTAGGGGCGCATCGCTCCACTGAAGCTTTCTTT. Its translation is CASSVGAHRSTEAFF.

The CDR3 DNA reads as TGCGCCAGCAGTTTAGAGTACTTC. It codes for CASSLEYF. V gene TRBV5-1 combines with J gene TRBJ2-5; no clear D. Trimming shortened V by 5 bases and J by 12 bases, and 5 bases separated the two germline ends. The CDR3 length is 8 residues. Germline values: CDR1 SGHRS, CDR2 YFSETQ.

V usage is TRBV20-1 and J usage is TRBJ1-1, with a weak D call TRBD1 (6 bases). The germline V and J ends were trimmed by 5 bases and 6 bases, with 25 bases remaining between them. The CDR3 totals 16 residues. Looked up from germline, CDR1 is DFQATT and CDR2 is SNEGSKA (reference sequence). The CDR3 sequence: CSAAPGAAGEGAEAFF. CDR3 in DNA: TGCAGTGCTGCGCCAGGGGCGGCCGGGGAGGGTGCTGAAGCTTTCTTT.

This clonotype has ten or more counts. V gene TRBV6-5 combines with J gene TRBJ1-6, with TRBD1 as a possible D gene (5 bases). Germline V gives CDR1 MNHEY, CDR2 SVGAGI. The V end lost 6 bases, the J end lost 7 bases, and 19 bases lay between the germline ends. CDR3 size: 16 residues. The CDR3 reads CASRYRPLAMNSPLHF. The CDR3 region has the DNA TGTGCCAGCAGATACAGGCCTCTCGCTATGAATTCACCCCTCCACTTT.

The chain combines TRBV2 with TRBJ2-7; 9 bases line up with TRBD1. Germline assignment: CDR1 SNHLY and CDR2 FYNNEI. The CDR3 has 13 residues. The J segment lost 6 bases and the V segment lost 8 bases, leaving 8 bases of the junction unmatched. DNA of the CDR3: TGTGCCAGCTTAGCTCAGACAGGGGGCGAGCAGTACTTC. It codes for CASLAQTGGEQYF.

This clonotype was seen only a few times. V usage is TRBV19 and J usage is TRBJ2-5, with D tentatively TRBD1 (5 bases). Trimming pared 1 base from V and 1 base from J, leaving 7 bases between. The CDR3 extends over 14 amino acids. Germline V gives CDR1 LNHDA, CDR2 SQIVND (reference sequence). CDR3 amino acids: CASSIGDSQETQYF. The CDR3 DNA follows: TGTGCCAGTAGTATAGGAGACAGCCAAGAGACCCAGTACTTC. The variable domain in full, completed from reference TRBV19 and TRBJ2-5, reads DGGITQSPKYLFRKEGQNVTLSCEQNLNHDAMYWYRQDPGQGLRLIYYSQIVNDFQKGDIAEGYSVSREKKESFPLTVTSAQKNPTAFYLCASSIGDSQETQYFGPGTRLLVL.

Notes on this clonotype: A read error is possible here, since a much larger clone lies one base away. J is TRBJ2-7 and V is TRBV7-9; 14 bases are a match to TRBD2. The CDR3 sequence is 17 residues long. Germline V CDR1 and CDR2: SEHNR, FQNEAQ (reference sequence). The CDR3 here is CASSKLPGLAGVYGQYF. The DNA of the CDR3 is TGTGCCAGCAGCAAACTACCGGGACTAGCGGGGGTATACGGGCAGTACTTC.

The gene calls are TRBV10-2 and TRBJ2-7; D is possibly TRBD1 (5 bases). The CDR3 runs 13 residues. Per the germline V gene, CDR1 is WSHSY and CDR2 is SAAADI. V dropped 2 bases and J dropped 5 bases, with 10 bases sitting between them. The CDR3 region is CASSEGQGDEQYF. The CDR3 bases are TGCGCCAGCAGTGAGGGGCAGGGTGACGAGCAGTACTTC.

The chain combines TRBV11-2 with TRBJ2-5; D is tentatively TRBD1 or TRBD2 (5 bases each). This CDR3 spans 13 amino acids. V shed 5 bases and J shed 5 bases, with 12 bases lying between them. Germline assignment: CDR1 SGHAT and CDR2 FQNNGV. CDR3 amino acids: CASSQGGLETQYF. The CDR3 DNA reads as TGTGCCAGCAGCCAGGGCGGACTGGAGACCCAGTACTTC.

This clonotype was counted many times. The rearrangement links TRBV7-2 to TRBJ2-2; D unresolved. V was shortened by 6 bases and J by 3 bases, with 5 bases between the two germline ends. Germline CDR1 reads SGHTA; CDR2 reads FQGNSA. This CDR3 has 12 residues. The DNA for the CDR3 is TGTGCCAGCAGGGCGTACACCGGGGAGCTGTTTTTT. Its translation: CASRAYTGELFF. The full variable domain, with the rest looked up from reference TRBV7-2 and TRBJ2-2, is GAGVSQSPSNKVTEKGKDVELRCDPISGHTALYWYRQSLGQGLEFLIYFQGNSAPDKSGLPSDRFSAERTGGSVSTLTIQRTQQEDSAVYLCASRAYTGELFFGEGSRLTVL.

Ten or more counts support this clonotype. The chain is built from TRBV29-1 and TRBJ1-4; tentative D call: TRBD1 (5 bases). The V end lost 7 bases, the J end lost 8 bases, and 20 bases lay between the germline ends. CDR3 length equals 14 residues. CDR1 and CDR2 from the germline V gene are SQVTM and ANQGSEA. The chain's CDR3 is CSASSGTEVEKLFF. For the CDR3, the DNA is TGCAGCGCCTCGAGTGGGACGGAAGTGGAAAAACTGTTTTTT.

The rearrangement uses TRBV5-5 and TRBJ1-6, with TRBD1 as a possible D gene (6 bases). Germline V lookup: CDR1 SGHKS, CDR2 YYEKEE (reference sequence). Deletions cut 4 bases from V and 5 bases from J, with 7 bases between. This CDR3 is 13 amino acids long. DNA of the CDR3: TGTGCCAGCAGCCGACAGGATAATTCACCCCTCCACTTT. Translation gives CASSRQDNSPLHF.

This clonotype was detected many times. The chain recombines TRBV20-1 with TRBJ2-7; no definite D call. Germline V CDR1 and CDR2: DFQATT, SNEGSKA (reference sequence). V was cut by 1 base and J by 5 bases, with 15 bases left in between. This CDR3 comprises 14 residues. The CDR3 loop reads CSARVLQGAHEQYF. Here the CDR3 DNA reads TGCAGTGCTAGAGTTCTCCAAGGTGCCCACGAGCAGTACTTC.

This clonotype was found many times. V gene TRBV7-9 combines with J gene TRBJ2-2, with 7 bases identical to TRBD1. Germline-derived CDR1 and CDR2 are SEHNR and FQNEAQ (reference sequence). Trimming took 4 bases from V and 3 from J; bases not matched to a gene: 8. The CDR3 is made up of 16 amino acids. CDR3 nucleotide sequence: TGTGCCAGCAGCTCAGACAGGGATTGGTACACCGGGGAGCTGTTTTTT. Encoded protein: CASSSDRDWYTGELFF.

With regard to this clonotype: Given a much more abundant clone one base away, this may be a read error. The genes are TRBV5-1 and TRBJ1-2; D is unclear. This CDR3 is 18 amino acids long. The germline CDR1 and CDR2 sequences are SGHRS and YFSETQ. CDR3 amino acids: CTSSLFSYGFGADYGYTF. In DNA form, the CDR3 reads TGCACCAGCAGCTTGTTTTCTTACGGATTCGGAGCGGACTATGGCTACACCTTC.

This clonotype was detected only a few times. The chain is built from TRBV7-8 and TRBJ2-7, with unresolved D. The germline CDR1 and CDR2 sequences are SGHVS and FQNEAQ. The V gene lost 4 bases and the J gene lost 2 bases, with 12 bases spanning the gap. The CDR3 has 14 residues. This chain's CDR3 is CASSSTLGTYEQYF. The CDR3 nucleotides are TGTGCCAGCAGCTCGACCCTAGGTACCTACGAGCAGTACTTC.

This chain links TRBV5-1 with TRBJ1-1, with D possibly TRBD1 on 6 matching bases. CDR3 length: 14 residues. The V and J ends lost 4 bases and 1 base respectively, with 11 bases between them. Germline V gene lookup returns CDR1 SGHRS and CDR2 YFSETQ. CDR3 nucleotides: TGCGCCAGCAGCCCGGGGGCAACGAACACTGAAGCTTTCTTT. As protein: CASSPGATNTEAFF.

For this clonotype: One end of the junction varies from germline; a read error may be responsible. The chain employs TRBV4-1 and TRBJ2-2, with 7 bases lining up with TRBD1. There are 14 residues in the CDR3. From germline, CDR1 is MGHRA and CDR2 YSYEKL. The CDR3 nucleotides are TGTGCCAGCGGTGACAGGGAGAACACCGGGGAGCTGTTTTTT. Its translation is CASGDRENTGELFF.

This sequence joins TRBV2 and TRBJ1-4; D uncertain. V was shortened by 3 bases and J by 4 bases, with 9 bases between the two germline ends. The V gene's germline CDR1 is SNHLY and CDR2 FYNNEI. This CDR3 has 14 amino acids. CDR3 residues: CASSDEGNNEKLFF. In DNA form, the CDR3 reads TGTGCCAGCAGTGATGAGGGAAATAATGAAAAACTGTTTTTT.

A note on this clonotype: The junction departs from germline at one end; a sequencing error may be responsible. The V gene is TRBV29-1, the J gene TRBJ2-5; 7 bases line up with TRBD2. Per the germline V gene, CDR1 is SQVTM and CDR2 is ANQGSEA. The CDR3 is 14 residues long. CDR3 loop: CSVEGGLGREAQYF. The CDR3 nucleotides are TGCAGCGTTGAGGGCGGACTAGGGAGAGAGGCCCAGTACTTC.

The J gene is TRBJ1-6, the V gene TRBV5-1; D might be TRBD1 (6 bases). The CDR3 totals 13 residues. V was shortened by 4 bases and J by 8 bases, with 10 bases between the two germline ends. CDR1 is SGHRS and CDR2 is YFSETQ in the germline V gene. The CDR3 coding sequence is TGCGCCAGCAGCGTCGCAGGGGATTCACCCCTCCACTTT. Its translation: CASSVAGDSPLHF.

This clonotype was counted at least ten times. The chain recombines TRBV7-9 with TRBJ1-1; D gene ambiguous. CDR1 SEHNR and CDR2 FQNEAQ come from the germline V gene (reference sequence). The CDR3 extends over 12 amino acids. The ends were cut back, 6 bases at V and 3 bases at J, with 8 bases in the middle. For the CDR3, the DNA is TGTGCCAGCAGTCACAGTGACACTGAAGCTTTCTTT. Its protein product is CASSHSDTEAFF.